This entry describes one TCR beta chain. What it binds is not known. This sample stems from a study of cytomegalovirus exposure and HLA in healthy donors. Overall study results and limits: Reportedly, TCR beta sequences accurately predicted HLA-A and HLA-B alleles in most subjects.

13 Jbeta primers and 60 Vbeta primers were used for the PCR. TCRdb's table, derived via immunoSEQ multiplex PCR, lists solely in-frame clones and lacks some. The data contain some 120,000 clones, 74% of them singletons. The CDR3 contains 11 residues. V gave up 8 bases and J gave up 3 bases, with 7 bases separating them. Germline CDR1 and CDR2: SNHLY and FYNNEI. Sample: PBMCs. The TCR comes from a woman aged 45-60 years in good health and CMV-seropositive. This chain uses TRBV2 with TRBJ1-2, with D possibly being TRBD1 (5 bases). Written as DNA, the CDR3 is TGTGCCAGCGTACAGGACTATGGCTACACCTTC. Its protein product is CASVQDYGYTF. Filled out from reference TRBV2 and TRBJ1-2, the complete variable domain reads EPEVTQTPSHQVTQMGQEVILRCVPISNHLYFYWYRQILGQKVEFLVSFYNNEISEKSEIFDDQFSVERPDGSNFTLKIRSTKLEDSAMYFCASVQDYGYTFGSGTRLTVV.